The rows below give T cell receptor beta chains drawn from one sample of a study of TIL therapy for anti-PD-1-resistant metastatic lung cancer. The table came from immunoSEQ multiplex PCR; TCRdb's copy has only in-frame clones and leaves some out. The sample includes about 21,000 clones, roughly 79% of them seen just once. The sample was blood, taken at baseline. The origin of the receptors is a person aged 25-85 years with non-small cell lung cancer. CDR3s include the opening cysteine and the closing phenylalanine or tryptophan. D genes are given only for firm matches. Not all rows give a size; the values are once, few, many and, for expanded clones, a class.

>TRBV6-5|TRBJ2-5|NA|NA
CASSSSRNQETQYF
TGTGCCAGCAGTTCTAGCCGAAACCAAGAGACCCAGTACTTC
>TRBV28|TRBJ1-5|NA|NA
CASSPMGSRWMVSNQPQHF
TGTGCCAGCAGCCCTATGGGGTCTAGATGGATGGTTAGCAATCAGCCCCAGCATTTT
>TRBV12-5|TRBJ2-7|NA|once
CASGLNPGHSSYEQYF
TGTGCTAGTGGTTTGAACCCAGGGCATAGCTCCTACGAGCAGTACTTC
>TRBV7-6|TRBJ2-7|TRBD1|NA
CASSLTGSAYEQYF
TGTGCCAGCAGCTTGACAGGGTCTGCCTACGAGCAGTACTTC
>TRBV2|TRBJ2-7|NA|NA
CASSELPTRSYEQYF
TGTGCCAGCAGTGAACTGCCTACCCGATCCTACGAGCAGTACTTC
>TRBV29-1|TRBJ2-2|NA|NA
CSVAGQGRVGELFF
TGCAGCGTTGCAGGGCAGGGGAGGGTCGGGGAGCTGTTTTTT
>TRBV21-1|TRBJ2-3|NA|NA
CASSKPLPSGSTDTQYF
TGTGCCAGCAGCAAACCGTTGCCTAGCGGGAGCACAGATACGCAGTATTTT
>TRBV1|TRBJ2-3|NA|NA
CTSSQDLTSGDSDTQYF
TGCACCAGCAGCCAAGATCTGACTAGCGGGGATTCAGATACGCAGTATTTT
>TRBV27|TRBJ2-1|NA|once
CASSLRGNEQFF
TGTGCCAGCAGTTTACGGGGAAATGAGCAGTTCTTC
>TRBV29-1|TRBJ1-3|NA|NA
CSVLGLGGNTIYF
TGCAGCGTTTTAGGGCTCGGAGGAAACACCATATATTTT
>TRBV29-1|TRBJ1-2|NA|NA
CSVVRGDYGYTF
TGCAGCGTTGTCAGGGGTGACTATGGCTACACCTTC
>TRBV6-4|TRBJ1-2|TRBD1|NA
CASSDNRGQYGYTF
TGTGCCAGCAGTGACAACAGGGGACAGTATGGCTACACCTTC
>TRBV28|TRBJ1-3|NA|NA
CASSRRGSGNTIYF
TGTGCCAGCAGCCGAAGGGGCTCTGGAAACACCATATATTTT
>TRBV7-2|TRBJ1-1|TRBD1|NA
CASSPRGNRAATEAFF
TGTGCCAGCAGCCCCAGGGGGAACAGGGCTGCCACTGAAGCTTTCTTT
>TRBV7-6|TRBJ2-1|NA|NA
CASSLAGGRHNEQFF
TGTGCCAGCAGCTTAGCCGGAGGGCGGCACAATGAGCAGTTCTTC
>TRBV7-9|TRBJ1-1|TRBD1|NA
CASSFSGGMNTEAFF
TGTGCCAGCAGCTTTTCAGGGGGAATGAACACTGAAGCTTTCTTT
>TRBV11-1|TRBJ2-7|NA|NA
CASSSGLPYEQYF
TGTGCCAGCAGCTCCGGTCTCCCCTACGAGCAGTACTTC
>TRBV19|TRBJ2-7|NA|NA
CASSMGITLRDEQYF
TGTGCCAGTAGTATGGGGATTACATTAAGGGACGAGCAGTACTTC
>TRBV5-4|TRBJ1-2|NA|medium-sized
CASSLDSLGYGYTF
TGTGCCAGCAGCTTGGACAGCCTAGGGTATGGCTACACCTTC
>TRBV6-1|TRBJ2-7|TRBD1|once
CASSLRQGRDSEQYF
TGTGCCAGCAGTTTACGACAGGGCCGGGATAGCGAGCAGTACTTC
>TRBV5-6|TRBJ2-1|NA|few
CASSRAPNPYNEQFF
TGTGCCAGCAGCCGGGCCCCCAACCCCTACAATGAGCAGTTCTTC
>TRBV27|TRBJ2-1|TRBD1|NA
CASSQLTGDSYNEQFF
TGTGCCAGCAGCCAACTGACAGGGGACTCCTACAATGAGCAGTTCTTC
>TRBV4-1|TRBJ2-2|NA|NA
CASSQYRGQSATGELFF
TGCGCCAGCAGCCAATACCGTGGACAGTCAGCCACCGGGGAGCTGTTTTTT
>TRBV30|TRBJ2-1|NA|NA
CAWITDSYNEQFF
TGTGCCTGGATAACTGACTCCTACAATGAGCAGTTCTTC
>TRBV14|TRBJ2-4|NA|NA
CASSRSSPLTKNIQYF
TGTGCCAGCAGCCGTAGTAGCCCCCTTACCAAAAACATTCAGTACTTC
>TRBV6-1|TRBJ1-5|NA|few
CASSEVRRPSNQPQHF
TGTGCCAGCAGTGAAGTTAGACGCCCTAGCAATCAGCCCCAGCATTTT
>TRBV19|TRBJ1-2|NA|NA
CASSSLYGYTF
TGTGCCAGTAGTAGCCTCTATGGCTACACCTTC
>TRBV7-3|TRBJ2-1|TRBD2|NA
CASSLSGGFHNEQFF
TGTGCCAGCAGTCTTAGCGGGGGGTTCCACAATGAGCAGTTCTTC
>TRBV19|TRBJ2-3|NA|NA
CASSLTGYTQYF
TGTGCCAGTAGTTTAACTGGATATACGCAGTATTTT
>TRBV5-1|TRBJ2-5|TRBD2|NA
CASSLGGTREETQYF
TGCGCCAGCAGCTTGGGAGGGACTAGGGAAGAGACCCAGTACTTC
>TRBV6-1|TRBJ1-2|NA|few
CASSEAGLRVYGYTF
TGTGCCAGCAGTGAAGCCGGACTCCGAGTCTATGGCTACACCTTC
>TRBV6-1|TRBJ2-2|NA|NA
CASSFGTGELFF
TGTGCCAGCTCGTTTGGGACCGGGGAGCTGTTTTTT
>TRBV9|TRBJ2-7|NA|NA
CASSVDGQRYEQYF
TGTGCCAGCAGCGTAGACGGACAGAGATACGAGCAGTACTTC
>TRBV5-1|TRBJ2-3|NA|NA
CASSPSGLISTDTQYF
TGCGCCAGCAGCCCCTCGGGACTGATTAGCACAGATACGCAGTATTTT
>TRBV7-2|TRBJ2-4|NA|once
CASSLGGSHNIQYF
TGTGCCAGCAGCTTAGGAGGATCGCACAACATTCAGTACTTC
>TRBV28|TRBJ1-1|TRBD1|NA
CASSLPGQGATEAFF
TGTGCCAGCAGCCTACCGGGACAGGGGGCTACTGAAGCTTTCTTT
>TRBV6-5|TRBJ1-5|NA|NA
CASSYERFSNQPQHF
TGTGCCAGCAGTTACGAAAGGTTTAGCAATCAGCCCCAGCATTTT
>TRBV5-1|TRBJ2-3|NA|NA
CASSLDGVDTQYF
TGCGCCAGCAGCTTGGACGGAGTAGATACGCAGTATTTT
>TRBV18|TRBJ2-7|TRBD1|few
CASSPLPGTGAGEQYF
TGTGCCAGCTCACCCCTTCCGGGGACAGGGGCTGGAGAGCAGTACTTC
>TRBV15|TRBJ2-7|TRBD2|once
CATSRHPAHEGGTYEQYF
TGTGCCACCAGCAGGCACCCAGCCCATGAGGGAGGGACCTACGAGCAGTACTTC
>TRBV9|TRBJ1-2|NA|once
CASSGTGAGYTF
TGTGCCAGCAGCGGCACGGGGGCGGGCTACACCTTC
>TRBV9|TRBJ1-1|NA|NA
CASSVGGYLNTEAFF
TGTGCCAGCAGCGTGGGGGGATATCTGAACACTGAAGCTTTCTTT
>TRBV6-5|TRBJ2-2|TRBD2|NA
CASNREGDTGELFF
TGTGCCAGCAATAGGGAGGGTGACACCGGGGAGCTGTTTTTT
>TRBV15|TRBJ2-1|NA|NA
CATSREGGSYNEQFF
TGTGCCACCAGCAGAGAGGGGGGTTCCTACAATGAGCAGTTCTTC
>TRBV9|TRBJ2-1|TRBD1|NA
CASSSPGTGERQFF
TGTGCCAGCAGCTCCCCCGGGACAGGGGAACGGCAGTTCTTC
>TRBV27|TRBJ1-5|NA|NA
CASSSGTANQPQHF
TGTGCCAGCAGTTCCGGGACGGCAAATCAGCCCCAGCATTTT
>TRBV28|TRBJ1-2|NA|few
CASSLSRNPPGYTF
TGTGCCAGCAGTTTATCGCGGAACCCCCCTGGCTACACCTTC
>TRBV7-2|TRBJ2-3|NA|once
CASSLALGGFTSTDTQYF
TGTGCCAGCAGCTTAGCGCTTGGGGGCTTTACTAGCACAGATACGCAGTATTTT